The 12 T cell receptor beta chains below come from one sample, sequenced in a study of shared clonotypes between healthy human individuals. TCRdb keeps only in-frame clones here, not all; method: immunoSEQ multiplex PCR. The data contain nearly 500,000 clones, 60% to 85% of them singletons. Sequenced material: PBMCs. These receptors all come from a woman aged 35 to 49 in good health. Some clones in this sample may be carry-over from other donors' samples.

The genes are TRBV28 and TRBJ1-2; 7 positions match TRBD1. This CDR3 contains 14 residues. The germline gives CDR1 MDHEN, CDR2 SYDVKM. V shed 5 bases and J 2 bases; nucleotides not matched to a gene: 5. The CDR3, as DNA: TGTGCCAGCAGTCCGGGGGACAGCAACTATGGCTACACCTTC. The encoded protein is CASSPGDSNYGYTF.

The chain couples TRBV6-6 to TRBJ1-5; D not resolved. The V gene's germline CDR1 is MNHNY and CDR2 SVGAGI (reference sequence). The CDR3 runs 12 residues. The V end was cut by 2 bases, the J end by 6 bases, with 5 bases between. The CDR3: CASSYPGQPQHF. As DNA, the CDR3 is TGTGCCAGCAGTTACCCCGGTCAGCCCCAGCATTTT.

The chain carries TRBV5-7 and TRBJ1-1; D is possibly TRBD1 (6 bases). TRBV5-7 is treated as an ORF (open reading frame) with a function not yet certain. The CDR3 has 15 residues. V was shortened by 2 bases and J by 6 bases, with 17 bases between the two germline ends. The CDR3 DNA reads as TGTGCCAGCAGCTTAGTGGGGGGCCCGTGGTCTGAAGCTTTCTTT. Translation gives CASSLVGGPWSEAFF.

This clone is a singleton in its sample. This sequence joins TRBV7-8 and TRBJ1-1, with 7 bases matching TRBD1. The CDR3 is made up of 15 amino acids. Trimming at V came to 1 base and at J to 7 bases, leaving 9 bases not matched to a gene. Germline CDR1 and CDR2: SGHVS and FQNEAQ. The CDR3: CASSLDDRELLEAFF. The CDR3 nucleotides are TGTGCCAGCAGCTTAGATGACAGGGAACTTCTTGAAGCTTTCTTT.

This clone was picked up one time. The rearrangement joins TRBV6-5 to TRBJ2-3; 7 nucleotides align to TRBD1. CDR3 length: 14 residues. Germline V lookup: CDR1 MNHEY, CDR2 SVGAGI. V was pared by 4 bases and J by 3 bases, with 4 bases of the junction left unmatched. CDR3 DNA sequence: TGTGCCAGCAGTTCCGACAGGGCGACAGATACGCAGTATTTT. Translated, it gives CASSSDRATDTQYF.

This clone was observed at least ten times. The chain recombines TRBV30 with TRBJ1-1, with D maybe TRBD1 (5 bases). Trimming stripped 0 bases from V and 5 bases from J, with 28 bases between. The CDR3 length is 19 residues. Germline assignment: CDR1 GTSNPN and CDR2 SVGIG (reference sequence). CDR3 loop: CAWSVAPRTNGWGRTEAFF. CDR3 sequence (DNA): TGTGCCTGGAGTGTGGCCCCACGGACAAATGGATGGGGACGGACTGAAGCTTTCTTT.

The J gene is TRBJ2-6, the V gene TRBV6-6; D possibly matches TRBD1 or TRBD2 (5 bases each). Trimming took 4 bases from V and 3 from J, leaving 13 bases between them. CDR3 size: 16 residues. From germline, CDR1 is MNHNY and CDR2 SVGAGI (reference sequence). The CDR3 protein is CASSSQGTSGANVLTF. As DNA, the CDR3 is TGTGCCAGCAGTTCACAAGGGACCAGTGGGGCCAACGTCCTGACTTTC.

The chain joins TRBV23-1 to TRBJ2-1; the D is unclear. TRBV23-1 counts as an open reading frame of uncertain function. Between the trimmed V and J ends, which lost 0 bases and 5 bases, there was a span of 5 bases. The CDR3 sequence is 13 residues long. The CDR3 DNA reads as TGCGCCAGCAGTCAATCGGTAAACAATGAGCAGTTCTTC. It is translated as CASSQSVNNEQFF.

This chain connects TRBV4-1 to TRBJ1-5; D is uncertain. Germline V gives CDR1 MGHRA, CDR2 YSYEKL. The CDR3 totals 16 residues. V lost 0 bases and J 1 base, leaving 10 bases between the germline ends. CDR3 nucleotide sequence: TGCGCCAGCAGCCAAGAAGCCCGGGGAAGCAATCAGCCCCAGCATTTT. Protein: CASSQEARGSNQPQHF.

The J gene is TRBJ2-1, the V gene TRBV7-2; TRBD2 agrees at 9 bases. Germline loops: CDR1 SGHTA, CDR2 FQGNSA. This CDR3 is 14 amino acids long. The junction had 6 bases not matched to a gene; V was cut back by 5 bases and J by 7 bases. The CDR3 region is CASSVSGRGNEQFF. The DNA for the CDR3 is TGTGCCAGCAGCGTTAGCGGGAGAGGGAATGAGCAGTTCTTC.

The rearrangement uses TRBV29-1 and TRBJ2-2; a possible D gene is TRBD2 (5 bases). This CDR3 region has 14 residues. Between the trimmed V and J ends, which lost 4 bases and 7 bases, there was a span of 16 bases. The germline V gene has CDR1 SQVTM and CDR2 ANQGSEA. The CDR3 nucleotides are TGCAGCGTTGCTTGGGAGCGCCCCATCGGGGAGCTGTTTTTT. Residues: CSVAWERPIGELFF.

This clone was observed a handful of times. The CDR3 reads CATSRDSGGSEKLFF. The CDR3 coding sequence is TGTGCCACCAGCAGAGATTCGGGGGGCTCTGAAAAACTGTTTTTT. The rearrangement uses TRBV15 and TRBJ1-4; tentative D call: TRBD1 (6 bases). CDR1 and CDR2 (germline): LNHNV, YYDKDF (reference sequence). V gave up 0 bases and J gave up 7 bases, with 12 bases separating them. The CDR3 loop spans 15 amino acids.